Each of the 2 T cell receptor beta chains below was sequenced from the same sample in a study of control samples from healthy donors and cancer patients. The assay was immunoSEQ multiplex PCR, and TCRdb's table has in-frame clones only and misses some. The sample yields about 110,000 clones, 90% seen once. The source material was blood. These receptor sequences come from a human donor in good health. The donor label of this sample is uncertain.

The CDR3 bases are TGCGCCAGCAGCTTGAGCCAGGACTATGGCTACACCTTC. This codes for CASSLSQDYGYTF. The chain couples TRBV5-1 to TRBJ1-2; D call uncertain. The CDR3 totals 13 residues. Germline V gives CDR1 SGHRS, CDR2 YFSETQ. The V end lost 1 base, the J end lost 3 bases, and 7 bases lay between the germline ends.

This clone has more than one count but fewer than ten. The chain uses TRBV19 and TRBJ1-5; D remains ambiguous. CDR3 length equals 14 residues. The germline CDR1 and CDR2 sequences are LNHDA and SQIVND (reference sequence). V was shortened by 8 bases and J by 6 bases, with 17 bases between the two germline ends. CDR3 in DNA: TGTGCCAGTCGGAGGGAAGAACCGGGTCAGCCCCAGCATTTT. Protein sequence: CASRREEPGQPQHF.